This T cell receptor beta chain emerged from a study of T cell responses to AZD1222 COVID-19 vaccine. On the study more broadly: Doses given second, at about 4 or about 12 weeks, were pooled.

Germline CDR1 reads SGHAT; CDR2 reads FQNNGV. There are 15 residues in the CDR3. V was cut by 3 bases and J by 0 bases, with 11 bases left in between. About this clone itself: Its antigen is still unknown.

Regarding the study as a whole: Close to half of spike-specific TCRs reportedly recognize unmutated variant regions. There were mostly white British donors and more females than males, and clonal diversity was possibly underestimated.

Libraries were prepared by immunoSEQ multiplex PCR; TCRdb keeps only in-frame clonotypes and omits some of them. The sample lists tens of thousands of clones, 78% seen once, with under 25% in the top ten. The material was peripheral blood, obtained on day 0 of AZD1222 vaccination. This TCR was sampled from an adult in good health. The J gene is TRBJ1-1, the V gene TRBV11-2; D not certain. In nucleotides, the CDR3 is TGTGCCAGCAGCTTTGGCGGCAGAATGAACACTGAAGCTTTCTTT. Encoded protein: CASSFGGRMNTEAFF. The full variable domain, with the rest looked up from reference TRBV11-2 and TRBJ1-1, is EAGVAQSPRYKIIEKRQSVAFWCNPISGHATLYWYQQILGQGPKLLIQFQNNGVVDDSQLPKDRFSAERLKGVDSTLKIQPAKLEDSAVYLCASSFGGRMNTEAFFGQGTRLTVV.